Listed below are T cell receptor beta chains from one sample, sequenced in a study of blood T cells in healthy people across ages. TCRdb itself ran the 5' RACE reads through MiXCR, one entry per CDR3 protein. The table includes 1.5 million or so distinct CDR3 sequences, 40% to 50% detected once. The sequenced sample consisted of blood. These receptors originate from a woman between 18 and 30 years old in good health. CDR3s include the opening cysteine and the closing phenylalanine or tryptophan. D genes are given only for firm matches. Part of the rows lack a size; the others show once, few, many or a class for expanded clones.

TRBV16	.	.	TRBJ2-2	CASSRTSASGELFF	TGTGCCAGCAGCCGAACCTCCGCAAGTGGGGAGCTGTTTTTT
TRBV20-1	.	.	TRBJ2-5	CSASYAGNRETQYF	TGCAGTGCCTCCTACGCGGGGAACCGAGAGACCCAGTACTTC
TRBV12-3/TRBV12-4	.	TRBD1	TRBJ1-4	CASTGFGTGLEKLFF	TGTGCCAGCACCGGGTTCGGGACAGGGTTGGAAAAACTGTTTTTT
TRBV5-1	few	TRBD1	TRBJ2-1	CASSLAPGGYSYNEQFF	TGCGCCAGCAGCTTGGCCCCAGGGGGCTACTCCTACAATGAGCAGTTCTTC
TRBV6-1	.	.	TRBJ1-2	CASSDPGRVYGYTF	TGTGCCAGCAGTGATCCAGGGAGGGTCTATGGCTACACCTTC
TRBV9	.	.	TRBJ2-3	CASSADPQDTQYF	TGTGCCAGCAGCGCGGACCCCCAAGATACGCAGTATTTT
TRBV4-1	many	.	TRBJ2-6	CASSRGGIVSGANVLTF	TGCGCCAGCAGCCGTGGGGGGATCGTCTCTGGGGCCAACGTCCTGACTTTC
TRBV5-1	.	.	TRBJ2-5	CASSADENNEQYF	TGCGCCAGCAGCGCGGACGAAAACAATGAGCAGTACTTC
TRBV9	.	.	TRBJ1-2	CASSPGEQIYGYTF	TGTGCCAGCAGCCCAGGGGAACAGATCTATGGCTACACCTTC
TRBV20-1	.	TRBD2	TRBJ2-7	CSARDQPGTSQSYEQYF	TGCAGTGCTAGAGATCAACCCGGGACTAGCCAAAGTTACGAGCAGTACTTC
TRBV29-1	.	TRBD1	TRBJ2-1	CSVEVGTGDPYNEQFF	TGCAGCGTTGAAGTGGGCACAGGGGACCCCTACAATGAGCAGTTCTTC
TRBV3-1	.	TRBD2	TRBJ2-6	CASSRQAGAGANVLTF	TGTGCCAGCAGCCGACAAGCGGGAGCTGGGGCCAACGTCCTGACTTTC
TRBV6-2/TRBV6-3	few	TRBD2	TRBJ2-1	CASSYGLAGGSEQFF	TGTGCCAGCAGTTACGGACTAGCGGGAGGGTCTGAGCAGTTCTTC
TRBV6-5	many	TRBD1	TRBJ2-7	CASSYGQGLSYEQYF	TGTGCCAGCAGTTATGGACAGGGGCTTTCCTACGAGCAGTACTTC
TRBV27	few	.	TRBJ2-7	CASSFGSSSYEQYF	TGTGCCAGCAGTTTTGGCAGTAGCTCCTACGAGCAGTACTTC
TRBV3-1	.	.	TRBJ2-5	CASSQAISTAGTQYF	TGTGCCAGCAGCCAAGCTATTTCCACGGCGGGGACCCAGTACTTC
TRBV5-1	.	TRBD2	TRBJ2-3	CASSAGLAGVAGSADTQYF	TGCGCCAGCAGCGCCGGACTAGCGGGGGTTGCTGGTTCCGCAGATACGCAGTATTTT
TRBV11-2	.	TRBD2	TRBJ2-3	CASSIPTGGGTDTQYF	TGTGCCAGCAGCATCCCGACGGGAGGAGGCACAGATACGCAGTATTTT
TRBV6-2/TRBV6-3	few	.	TRBJ2-3	CASSPPSGDTQYF	TGTGCCAGCAGCCCTCCGTCGGGAGATACGCAGTATTTT
TRBV12-3/TRBV12-4	.	TRBD1	TRBJ2-6	CASRGQGLSGANVLTF	TGTGCCAGCAGGGGACAGGGCCTTTCTGGGGCCAACGTCCTGACTTTC
TRBV20-1	.	.	TRBJ2-3	CSARDGATQYF	TGCAGTGCTAGGGACGGGGCTACGCAGTATTTT
TRBV20-1	few	.	TRBJ2-3	CSVTGPRGTDTQYF	TGCAGTGTAACGGGACCCCGGGGGACAGATACGCAGTATTTT
TRBV12-5	.	.	TRBJ2-7	CASGLGRGRYEQYF	TGTGCTAGTGGTTTGGGCCGGGGTCGTTACGAGCAGTACTTC
TRBV20-1	few	.	TRBJ2-7	CSASPSTWESYEQYF	TGCAGTGCTAGTCCTTCGACATGGGAATCCTACGAGCAGTACTTC
TRBV28	.	.	TRBJ2-7	CASNLWGEGEGYEQYF	TGTGCCAGCAATCTCTGGGGAGAGGGAGAAGGATACGAGCAGTACTTC
TRBV20-1	few	.	TRBJ1-1	CSARDSGGTEAFF	TGCAGTGCTAGAGATTCAGGTGGGACTGAAGCTTTCTTT
TRBV6-2/TRBV6-3	.	TRBD2	TRBJ2-1	CASSAPRLANNNEQFF	TGTGCCAGCAGCGCCCCCCGACTAGCGAACAACAATGAGCAGTTCTTC
TRBV9	.	TRBD1	TRBJ2-3	CASSVSQGADTQYF	TGTGCCAGCAGCGTCAGTCAGGGGGCAGATACGCAGTATTTT